These 18 T cell receptor beta chains originate from one sample sequenced in a study of PD-L1 blockade in urothelial cancer. Clones were sequenced by immunoSEQ multiplex PCR, and TCRdb holds only the in-frame ones, with some missing. The sample yields approximately 110,000 clones, 70% to 85% seen once. The source material was PBMCs, sampled around atezolizumab (anti-PD-L1) treatment. These receptors came from a man in his fifties or sixties with urothelial cancer.

This clone showed up just once. The chain carries TRBV7-6 and TRBJ2-1; D is unresolved. The length of the CDR3 is 15 residues. The germline gives CDR1 SGHVS, CDR2 FNYEAQ. Trimming took off 0 bases at V and 6 bases at J, with 12 bases between the two ends. The CDR3 region is CASSLAFGVFNEQFF. In DNA form, the CDR3 reads TGTGCCAGCAGCTTAGCGTTCGGTGTCTTCAATGAGCAGTTCTTC. Supplemented by reference TRBV7-6 and TRBJ2-1, the full variable domain reads GAGVSQSPRYKVTKRGQDVALRCDPISGHVSLYWYRQALGQGPEFLTYFNYEAQQDKSGLPNDRFSAERPEGSISTLTIQRTEQRDSAMYRCASSLAFGVFNEQFFGPGTRLTVL.

V usage is TRBV23-1 and J usage is TRBJ2-3, with 9 bases fitting TRBD2. TRBV23-1 is flagged as an ORF with uncertain function. CDR3 size: 17 residues. The trim removed 0 bases at V and 2 bases at J, leaving 6 bases unmatched. In DNA, the CDR3 is TGCGCCAGCAGTCAATCGGGATTAGCGGGAGACACAGATACGCAGTATTTT. It is translated as CASSQSGLAGDTDTQYF.

The genes are TRBV5-1 and TRBJ2-5; 7 bases line up with TRBD1. Germline V lookup: CDR1 SGHRS, CDR2 YFSETQ. CDR3 length: 18 amino acids. With V trimmed by 2 bases and J by 5 bases, 18 bases remained unmatched. The DNA for the CDR3 is TGCGCCAGCAGCTTCCCGCAGAACAGGGGTCAGGGTGCGGAGACCCAGTACTTC. Translated: CASSFPQNRGQGAETQYF.

This chain uses TRBV5-1 with TRBJ1-1, with D perhaps matching TRBD1 (5 bases). Germline CDR1 and CDR2: SGHRS and YFSETQ. V was pared by 4 bases and J by 7 bases, with 17 bases between. CDR3 length equals 14 residues. The CDR3 sequence: CASSVSGVKGEAFF. The CDR3 nucleotides read TGCGCCAGCAGCGTCTCGGGGGTCAAGGGTGAAGCTTTCTTT.

The chain recombines TRBV28 with TRBJ2-2; maybe TRBD2 (5 bases). CDR1 is MDHEN and CDR2 is SYDVKM in the germline V gene. The CDR3 is made up of 14 amino acids. The ends were cut back, 10 bases at V and 1 base at J, with 13 bases in the middle. The chain's CDR3 is CATKYTRNTGELFF. CDR3 bases: TGTGCCACCAAGTATACTAGGAACACCGGGGAGCTGTTTTTT.

This rearrangement joins TRBV7-3 to TRBJ2-1; possible D gene TRBD2, 5 bases. From germline, CDR1 is SGHTA and CDR2 FQGTGA. The CDR3 is 15 residues long. The germline V and J ends were trimmed by 5 bases and 4 bases, with 15 bases remaining between them. CDR3 loop: CASSRVRGLYNEQFF. The CDR3 region has the DNA TGTGCCAGCAGCCGAGTCCGGGGTTTATACAATGAGCAGTTCTTC.

The chain couples TRBV7-2 to TRBJ1-5; tentative D call: TRBD1 (5 bases). Germline CDR1 is SGHTA and CDR2 is FQGNSA. The CDR3 covers 15 residues. Trimming cost V 3 bases and J 1 base, with 10 bases left between them. The CDR3 reads CASSLGGGSNQPQHF. DNA of the CDR3: TGTGCCAGCAGCTTGGGGGGAGGGAGCAATCAGCCCCAGCATTTT.

The rearrangement joins TRBV28 to TRBJ2-5, with D tentatively TRBD1 (6 bases). Trimming pared 5 bases from V and 1 base from J, leaving 20 bases between. The CDR3 extends over 17 amino acids. Germline CDR1 and CDR2: MDHEN and SYDVKM. CDR3 residues: CASSTWKETGLQETQYF. The CDR3, as DNA: TGTGCCAGCAGTACCTGGAAAGAGACAGGACTCCAAGAGACCCAGTACTTC. Full variable domain (rest looked up from reference TRBV28 and TRBJ2-5): DVKVTQSSRYLVKRTGEKVFLECVQDMDHENMFWYRQDPGLGLRLIYFSYDVKMKEKGDIPEGYSVSREKKERFSLILESASTNQTSMYLCASSTWKETGLQETQYFGPGTRLLVL.

The CDR3 reads CASTRLAGAREQYF. The CDR3 DNA reads as TGCGCCAGCACCCGACTAGCGGGAGCGCGCGAGCAGTACTTC. The chain links TRBV5-1 to TRBJ2-7, with 12 bases aligning to TRBD2. The CDR3 runs 14 residues. Germline V lookup: CDR1 SGHRS, CDR2 YFSETQ. V shed 6 bases, J shed 6 bases, and the junction held 7 bases outside the gene matches. The whole variable domain, filled in from reference TRBV5-1 and TRBJ2-7, reads KAGVTQTPRYLIKTRGQQVTLSCSPISGHRSVSWYQQTPGQGLQFLFEYFSETQRNKGNFPGRFSGRQFSNSRSEMNVSTLELGDSALYLCASTRLAGAREQYFGPGTRLTVT.

The J gene is TRBJ2-7, the V gene TRBV28, with D perhaps matching TRBD2 (6 bases). Deletions cut 6 bases from V and 2 bases from J, with 17 bases between. CDR3 length equals 15 residues. Germline assignment: CDR1 MDHEN and CDR2 SYDVKM. CDR3 in DNA: TGTGCCAGCAGCATCCCGGGACTCCTAACCTACGAGCAGTACTTC. It yields the protein CASSIPGLLTYEQYF.

This clone was detected only once. The chain links TRBV4-1 to TRBJ1-5, with unresolved D. Germline CDR1 and CDR2: MGHRA and YSYEKL. V dropped 4 bases and J dropped 2 bases, with 15 bases sitting between them. The CDR3 sequence is 16 residues long. For the CDR3, the DNA is TGCGCCAGCAGCCTATTAATCACCCGGGGCAATCAGCCCCAGCATTTT. As protein: CASSLLITRGNQPQHF.

The V call is TRBV7-9, the J call TRBJ2-2, with no clear D. V lost 3 bases to trimming and J lost 16 bases, with 15 bases between them. This CDR3 region has 12 residues. The germline gives CDR1 SEHNR, CDR2 FQNEAQ (reference sequence). CDR3 loop: CASSFSVFNAFF. DNA for the CDR3: TGTGCCAGCAGCTTTTCGGTATTTAACGCGTTTTTT.

The chain has TRBV13 and TRBJ2-2, with a tentative D call TRBD1 (6 bases). Germline CDR1 is PRHDT and CDR2 is FYEKMQ (reference sequence). The length of the CDR3 is 15 residues. Trimming took 3 bases from V and 4 from J, leaving 12 bases between them. Here the CDR3 reads CASSFGGTFTGELFF. The CDR3 nucleotides are TGTGCCAGCAGCTTCGGTGGGACATTCACCGGGGAGCTGTTTTTT.

The J gene is TRBJ2-2, the V gene TRBV19; 8 bases are a match to TRBD1. J was trimmed by 4 bases and V by 6 bases; bases with no gene match: 1. The V gene's germline CDR1 is LNHDA and CDR2 SQIVND (reference sequence). This CDR3 spans 13 amino acids. CDR3 DNA sequence: TGTGCCAGTAGACAGGGGGGCACCGGGGAGCTGTTTTTT. It translates to CASRQGGTGELFF.

This chain uses TRBV5-1 with TRBJ2-5, with 8 bases lining up with TRBD1. Germline loops: CDR1 SGHRS, CDR2 YFSETQ. V lost 5 bases and J lost 6; bases outside the gene matches: 6. The CDR3 is 13 residues long. CDR3 loop: CASSYGQGQTQYF. The CDR3 region has the DNA TGCGCCAGCAGTTATGGACAGGGACAGACCCAGTACTTC.

The CDR3 DNA reads as TGTGCCAGCAGTGACTCGGTAAAGGCCCGACAGTTTAACTCCTACGAGCAGTACTTC. Its protein is CASSDSVKARQFNSYEQYF. The chain carries TRBV6-4 and TRBJ2-7; a possible D gene is TRBD1 (5 bases). CDR3 length: 19 amino acids. Per germline, CDR1 MRHNA and CDR2 SNTAGT. Trimming removed 0 bases at V and 0 bases at J, with 21 bases between.

This chain joins TRBV18 and TRBJ1-2; D remains ambiguous. Germline V lookup: CDR1 KGHSH, CDR2 LQKENI. CDR3 size: 13 residues. V shed 0 bases and J shed 8 bases, with 10 bases lying between them. As DNA, the CDR3 is TGTGCCAGCTCACCACCAAACAGTGGCGGCTACACCTTC. Translated: CASSPPNSGGYTF.

This chain connects TRBV6-1 to TRBJ2-3; TRBD2 is a possible D gene (5 bases). CDR1 and CDR2 from the germline V gene are MNHNS and SASEGT. The CDR3 has 14 amino acids. Between the trimmed V and J ends, which lost 8 bases and 6 bases, there was a span of 18 bases. The CDR3 is CASLKDREPDTQYF. CDR3 nucleotides: TGTGCCAGCCTTAAGGATAGGGAGCCTGATACGCAGTATTTT.